The 11 T cell receptor beta chains in this list originate from one sample, sequenced in a study of T-cell memory formation after mild COVID-19. TCRdb re-called the 5' RACE reads through MiXCR, storing one row per CDR3 protein. This sample has 250,000 to 350,000 distinct CDR3 sequences, with more than 15% found just once. Sequenced sample: PBMCs or a T cell subset sorted from them (not recorded which). The receptors were gathered from a man aged 18 to 30 who had mild COVID-19 (a few samples of this study predate the infection). Cell type and time point are not known.

This clonotype has only a few counts. The chain links TRBV7-9 to TRBJ1-1, with TRBD1 as a possible D gene (5 bases). The germline V gene has CDR1 SEHNR and CDR2 FQNEAQ (reference sequence). This CDR3 is built from 19 residues. V was clipped by 1 base and J by 1 base, with 22 bases between them. The CDR3 nucleotides read TGTGCCAGCAGCTTAGTGATCCGCCGGGGCCCAATAACGAACACTGAAGCTTTCTTT. Translated: CASSLVIRRGPITNTEAFF.

The chain is built from TRBV20-1 and TRBJ2-5; 13 bases are a match to TRBD2. This CDR3 spans 15 amino acids. Germline CDR1 reads DFQATT; CDR2 reads SNEGSKA (reference sequence). With V trimmed by 3 bases and J by 3 bases, 4 bases remained unmatched. DNA of the CDR3: TGCAGTGCTAGCGGACTAGCGGGAGAAGAAGAGACCCAGTACTTC. Amino acid sequence: CSASGLAGEEETQYF.

V and J are TRBV21-1 and TRBJ2-5; TRBD2, the table's D call, was not compared with the DNA. TRBV21-1 is termed a pseudogene. This CDR3 has 17 amino acids. The CDR3 region has the DNA TGTGCCAGCAGCAGGGGACTAGCGGGGTCCCCAATGGAGACCCAGTACTTC. Encoded protein: CASSRGLAGSPMETQYF.

There are a few counts of this clonotype. The chain carries TRBV5-1 and TRBJ1-2, with a weak D call TRBD1 (6 bases). Trimming cost V 2 bases and J 0 bases, with 11 bases left between them. This CDR3 spans 15 amino acids. Germline V gene lookup returns CDR1 SGHRS and CDR2 YFSETQ. The DNA of the CDR3 is TGCGCCAGCAGCTTCGGACAGAGTGCTAACTATGGCTACACCTTC. Protein sequence: CASSFGQSANYGYTF.

A note on this clonotype: A read error is possible here, since a much larger clone lies one base away. J is TRBJ2-3 and V is TRBV6-1; D is uncertain. Germline V lookup: CDR1 MNHNS, CDR2 SASEGT. The CDR3 contains 12 residues. This CDR3 reads CASCERSGTQYF. CDR3 bases: TGTGCCAGCTGTGAAAGGTCAGGCACGCAGTATTTT.

V usage is TRBV18 and J usage is TRBJ1-1, with D unresolved. The CDR3 loop spans 14 amino acids. The V end lost 0 bases, the J end lost 0 bases, and 5 bases lay between the germline ends. The germline V gene has CDR1 KGHSH and CDR2 LQKENI. The DNA of the CDR3 is TGTGCCAGCTCACCACCAGACATGAACACTGAAGCTTTCTTT. Translating it yields CASSPPDMNTEAFF.

This clonotype was seen a few times. This rearrangement joins TRBV12-3 or TRBV12-4 to TRBJ1-4; 10 bases align to TRBD1. The J segment lost 5 bases and the V segment lost 6 bases, leaving 0 bases of the junction unmatched. The CDR3 extends over 13 amino acids. The CDR3 loop reads CASRGQGNEKLFF. In DNA form, the CDR3 reads TGTGCCAGCAGGGGACAGGGGAATGAAAAACTGTTTTTT.

The chain has TRBV9 and TRBJ2-4, with 8 bases identical to TRBD1. The CDR3 has 14 amino acids. The V and J ends lost 4 bases and 3 bases, in that order; junction bases with no gene match: 3. Germline CDR1 and CDR2: SGDLS and YYNGEE. The CDR3 coding sequence is TGTGCCAGCAGCCTCGGGACAGGCAAAAACATTCAGTACTTC. Protein: CASSLGTGKNIQYF.

The chain is built from TRBV20-1 and TRBJ1-1; no clear D gene. Trimming took off 2 bases at V and 3 bases at J, with 19 bases between the two ends. In germline, CDR1 is DFQATT, CDR2 SNEGSKA (reference sequence). This CDR3 contains 16 residues. The CDR3 spells CSARSAYGSWDTEAFF. The CDR3 coding sequence is TGCAGTGCTAGATCGGCCTACGGGAGCTGGGACACTGAAGCTTTCTTT.

This clonotype was observed a single time. This chain links TRBV10-1 with TRBJ1-6; no clear D gene. Germline loops: CDR1 WNHNN, CDR2 SYGVQD (reference sequence). V was clipped by 3 bases and J by 9 bases, with 12 bases between them. The CDR3 has 14 residues. The CDR3 is CASSERRGGSPLHF. CDR3 nucleotide sequence: TGCGCCAGCAGTGAACGGAGAGGTGGTTCACCCCTCCACTTT.

The gene calls are TRBV28 and TRBJ1-1, with 9 bases matching TRBD1. CDR1 MDHEN and CDR2 SYDVKM come from the germline V gene. V lost 4 bases, J lost 1 base, and 4 bases stayed unmatched. This CDR3 is 15 amino acids long. CDR3 loop: CASSSLTGGNTEAFF. In nucleotides, the CDR3 is TGTGCCAGCAGTTCATTGACAGGGGGGAACACTGAAGCTTTCTTT. The variable domain in full, with the rest retrieved from reference TRBV28 and TRBJ1-1, is DVKVTQSSRYLVKRTGEKVFLECVQDMDHENMFWYRQDPGLGLRLIYFSYDVKMKEKGDIPEGYSVSREKKERFSLILESASTNQTSMYLCASSSLTGGNTEAFFGQGTRLTVV.